The clone carrying this T cell receptor beta chain was seen a few times. TCRdb used MiXCR to reprocess the 5' RACE reads, holding one entry per CDR3 protein. Among over 450,000 distinct CDR3 sequences listed, around 20% were seen once. This sample is part of a study of T-cell memory formation after mild COVID-19. Germline CDR1 DFQATT, CDR2 SNEGSKA (reference sequence). This CDR3 region has 14 residues. Deletions cut 3 bases from V and 4 bases from J, with 13 bases between. This sequence was found in an adult woman who had mild COVID-19 (a few samples of this study predate the infection). Cell type and time point are not known. Sequencing was carried out using PBMCs or a T cell subset sorted from them (not recorded which). This chain uses TRBV20-1 with TRBJ1-5; D uncertain. In DNA form, the CDR3 reads TGCAGTGCTAGGTCGGTCGAGGGAAATCAGCCCCAGCATTTT. Translating gives CSARSVEGNQPQHF.